This T cell receptor (beta chain) was captured in a study of blood T cells in healthy people across ages. A J-beta primer mix and a sample-barcoded 5' primer were used in a second PCR of about 7 to 12 cycles. The authors tagged each cDNA molecule using a template-switch adaptor with 12 random nucleotides. TCRdb reanalysed the 5' RACE reads using MiXCR and keeps one entry per CDR3 protein. The data show hundreds of thousands of distinct CDR3 sequences, 40% to 65% seen once. Overall study findings and caveats: Naive CD4+ cells and diversity were both higher in long-lived donors than in aged donors. What prevented conclusive comparison of naive and antigen-experienced cells was that PBMCs were unsorted.

V lost 3 bases, J lost 3 bases, and 9 bases lay in between. Germline CDR1 reads DFQATT; CDR2 reads SNEGSKA (reference sequence). This CDR3 is built from 12 residues. About this clonotype itself: The antigen remains unidentified.

This TCR derives from a woman older than 75 in good health. Sequenced: blood. The V and J genes are TRBV20-1 and TRBJ2-7, with D possibly matching TRBD2 (5 bases). CDR3 sequence (DNA): TGCAGTGCTAGGGGAGCGATCTACGAGCAGTACTTC. Protein sequence: CSARGAIYEQYF.